This T cell receptor beta chain appears in the sequencing data of a study of shared T cell receptors in the human thymus. TCRdb's table, derived via immunoSEQ multiplex PCR, lists solely in-frame clones and lacks some. The sample has about 380,000 clones, 95% seen once. The specimen sequenced was thymocytes. This TCR was sampled from a human donor.

This chain's CDR3 is CASSPEAGEQYF. The CDR3 DNA sequence: TGCGCCAGCAGCCCAGAGGCGGGCGAGCAGTACTTC. The J gene is TRBJ2-7, the V gene TRBV4-3; D might be TRBD2 (5 bases). Germline loops: CDR1 LGHNA, CDR2 YSLEER. This CDR3 has 12 amino acids. The V and J ends lost 4 bases and 6 bases respectively, with 10 bases between them.